These 27 T cell receptor beta chains were all obtained from the same sample, sequenced in a study of regulatory T cells in long-lasting Graves disease. Sequencing libraries for TCR beta were prepared with iRepertoire HTBI primers and Arm-PCR of CDR3 regions. MiXCR, applied by TCRdb to the multiplex PCR reads, yields one record per CDR3 protein. The profile shows around 480,000 distinct CDR3 sequences, 16% of them singletons. The time point here: newly diagnosed GD, antithyroid drugs for less than 3 months. PBMC-extracted RNA yielded the TCR library. The same data also contributed to another study, on T cells in Graves' hyperthyroidism and ophthalmopathy.

The source material was peripheral blood mononuclear cells (PBMCs), sampled at new diagnosis, from a patient treated with antithyroid drugs. These receptors all stem from a woman aged 35-60 years with Graves disease.

This chain joins TRBV6-5 and TRBJ2-1; 9 bases match TRBD2. The J call may be wrong; the DNA end is better matched by TRBJ2-5. This CDR3 is built from 16 residues. CDR1 MNHEY and CDR2 SVGAGI come from the germline V gene. The CDR3 protein is CASSYSLAGDQETQYF. CDR3 sequence (DNA): TGTGCCAGCAGTTACTCCTTAGCGGGGGACCAAGAGACCCAGTACTTC.

The sample holds a few counts of this clonotype. The V gene is TRBV19, the J gene TRBJ1-3, with D unclear. Trimming stripped 6 bases from V and 0 bases from J, with 12 bases between. The CDR3 covers 15 residues. The germline V gene encodes CDR1 LNHDA and CDR2 SQIVND (reference sequence). The chain's CDR3 is CASRPTLGSGNTIYF. As DNA, the CDR3 is TGTGCCAGTAGGCCGACATTAGGCTCTGGAAACACCATATATTTT.

With regard to this clonotype: A much larger clone differs by one base, so this may be a read error. The chain recombines TRBV12-3 or TRBV12-4 with TRBJ1-1, with D hard to call. The V end was cut by 8 bases, the J end by 8 bases, with 12 bases between. This CDR3 has 11 residues. The CDR3 DNA follows: TGTGCCAGCGGCAGGACGGAAGAAGCTTTCTTT. Amino acids: CASGRTEEAFF.

V usage is TRBV19 and J usage is TRBJ1-4; D ambiguous. The CDR3 extends over 13 amino acids. The germline V gene has CDR1 LNHDA and CDR2 SQIVND (reference sequence). V was trimmed by 6 bases and J by 8 bases, leaving 13 bases between them. The chain's CDR3 is CASSVAIGEKLFF. CDR3 bases: TGTGCCAGTAGCGTCGCGATCGGGGAAAAACTGTTTTTT.

In this sample, this clonotype turned up many times. The genes are TRBV5-6 and TRBJ2-5; a weak D match, TRBD2 (5 bases). The length of the CDR3 is 16 residues. Deletions cut 4 bases from V and 4 bases from J, with 20 bases between. In germline, CDR1 is SGHDT, CDR2 YYEEEE. The CDR3, as DNA: TGTGCCAGCAGCCTTGGGTCGACATTTGGGAGAGAGACCCAGTACTTC. It codes for CASSLGSTFGRETQYF.

There are a few counts of this clonotype. This sequence joins TRBV9 and TRBJ1-6; D unclear. The CDR3 loop spans 17 amino acids. V was cut by 2 bases and J by 0 bases, with 12 bases left in between. Germline CDR1 and CDR2: SGDLS and YYNGEE. This CDR3 reads CASSVLSSSSYNSPLHF. The CDR3 coding sequence is TGTGCCAGCAGCGTCCTTTCATCGAGCTCCTATAATTCACCCCTCCACTTT.

This clonotype was observed many times. This chain connects TRBV2 to TRBJ2-4, with a weak D call TRBD1 (5 bases). Germline CDR1 reads SNHLY; CDR2 reads FYNNEI. Trimming stripped 6 bases from V and 0 bases from J, with 15 bases between. This CDR3 region has 16 residues. The DNA for the CDR3 is TGTGCCAGCAGCCCGACACCTCAGGGAGCCAAAAACATTCAGTACTTC. As protein: CASSPTPQGAKNIQYF. The entire variable domain, with the rest obtained from reference TRBV2 and TRBJ2-4, is as follows: EPEVTQTPSHQVTQMGQEVILRCVPISNHLYFYWYRQILGQKVEFLVSFYNNEISEKSEIFDDQFSVERPDGSNFTLKIRSTKLEDSAMYFCASSPTPQGAKNIQYFGAGTRLSVL.

In its sample, this clonotype was seen many times. This chain uses TRBV3-1 with TRBJ1-6, with D perhaps matching TRBD1 (5 bases). This CDR3 has 15 residues. Germline assignment: CDR1 LGHDT and CDR2 YNNKEL (reference sequence). Trimming removed 6 bases at V and 6 bases at J, with 15 bases between. CDR3 nucleotides: TGTGCCAGCAGTCGCTCGGGACGTACTAATTCACCCCTCCACTTT. Encoded protein: CASSRSGRTNSPLHF.

This clonotype showed up just a few times. The rearrangement joins TRBV5-1 to TRBJ1-2; D gene uncertain. V lost 3 bases and J lost 5, with 14 bases in between. Looked up from germline, CDR1 is SGHRS and CDR2 is YFSETQ. The CDR3 extends over 14 amino acids. The CDR3 sequence: CASSSWADEYGYTF. The CDR3 nucleotides are TGCGCCAGCAGCTCCTGGGCAGACGAATATGGCTACACCTTC.

A remark on this clonotype: This may be a read error: a much more frequent sequence differs by one nucleotide. V gene TRBV30 combines with J gene TRBJ1-5; the D gene is possibly TRBD1 (5 bases). The CDR3 runs to 14 residues. Per germline, CDR1 GTSNPN and CDR2 SVGIG (reference sequence). Here the CDR3 reads CAWGVTGGFQPQHF. CDR3 in DNA: TGTGCCTGGGGTGTAACAGGTGGATTTCAGCCCCAGCATTTT.

The count of this clonotype is one. The chain combines TRBV18 with TRBJ2-7; D possibly matches TRBD1 or TRBD2 (7 bases each). V was cut by 0 bases and J by 3 bases, with 18 bases left in between. This CDR3 is 17 amino acids long. In germline, CDR1 is KGHSH, CDR2 LQKENI. CDR3 loop: CASSPPRGGTSGYEQYF. The CDR3 DNA sequence: TGTGCCAGCTCACCACCCAGGGGGGGAACTAGTGGCTACGAGCAGTACTTC. Full variable domain (missing parts from reference TRBV18 and TRBJ2-7): NAGVMQNPRHLVRRRGQEARLRCSPMKGHSHVYWYRQLPEEGLKFMVYLQKENIIDESGMPKERFSAEFPKEGPSILRIQQVVRGDSAAYFCASSPPRGGTSGYEQYFGPGTRLTVT.

V is TRBV27 and J is TRBJ1-3; maybe TRBD1 (5 bases). The CDR3 runs to 17 residues. The V gene's germline CDR1 is MNHEY and CDR2 SMNVEV (reference sequence). Trimming shortened V by 6 bases and J by 8 bases, and 26 bases separated the two germline ends. The CDR3 loop is CASSPTATGQNRYTIYF. In nucleotides, the CDR3 is TGTGCCAGCAGCCCAACAGCAACAGGCCAGAACAGGTACACCATATATTTT.

This chain connects TRBV6-1 to TRBJ1-5, with 10 bases matching TRBD1. Per the germline V gene, CDR1 is MNHNS and CDR2 is SASEGT. The length of the CDR3 is 15 residues. Trimming cost V 6 bases and J 7 bases; bases outside gene matches: 9. In DNA form, the CDR3 reads TGTGCCAGCAGACCAGGAGGGACAGGGGACCAGCCCCAGCATTTT. This encodes CASRPGGTGDQPQHF.

This clonotype came up a few times. The J gene is TRBJ1-2, the V gene TRBV25-1; D gene unclear. The ends were cut back, 3 bases at V and 4 bases at J, with 12 bases in the middle. Germline CDR1 MGHDK, CDR2 SYGVNS. This CDR3 has 14 residues. The CDR3 sequence is CASSDADGSYGYTF. CDR3 nucleotide sequence: TGTGCCAGCAGTGACGCGGACGGCAGCTATGGCTACACCTTC.

This clonotype was seen a handful of times. The rearrangement joins TRBV29-1 to TRBJ1-3; D unclear. The CDR3 is 12 amino acids. The V end was cut by 1 base, the J end by 1 base, with 2 bases between. Germline V gives CDR1 SQVTM, CDR2 ANQGSEA. The CDR3 nucleotides are TGCAGCGTTGAAGGATCTGGAAACACCATATATTTT. Translation gives CSVEGSGNTIYF. The variable domain in full, with the rest retrieved from reference TRBV29-1 and TRBJ1-3, is SAVISQKPSRDICQRGTSLTIQCQVDSQVTMMFWYRQQPGQSLTLIATANQGSEATYESGFVIDKFPISRPNLTFSTLTVSNMSPEDSSIYLCSVEGSGNTIYFGEGSWLTVV.

The table lists this clonotype with many counts. The chain carries TRBV12-3 or TRBV12-4 and TRBJ2-7; D may match TRBD1 or TRBD2 (5 bases each). The CDR3 is 17 residues long. V gave up 4 bases and J gave up 7 bases, with 26 bases separating them. CDR3 loop: CASSSGTVLSPSLEQYF. As DNA, the CDR3 is TGTGCCAGCAGTTCTGGGACGGTGCTATCCCCTTCTTTGGAGCAGTACTTC.

This clonotype has ten or more counts. The rearrangement joins TRBV2 to TRBJ1-6; 9 bases line up with TRBD1. The V segment lost 3 bases and the J segment 10 bases; nucleotides outside the gene matches: 7. Germline CDR1 SNHLY, CDR2 FYNNEI. This CDR3 has 15 amino acids. The CDR3 sequence: CASSDLTGGRSPLHF. DNA of the CDR3: TGTGCCAGCAGTGACTTAACAGGGGGCCGGTCACCCCTCCACTTT.

This clonotype was counted many times. The chain is built from TRBV5-1 and TRBJ2-1; weak D call: TRBD2 (5 bases). Germline assignment: CDR1 SGHRS and CDR2 YFSETQ. Between the trimmed V and J ends, which lost 0 bases and 4 bases, there was a span of 11 bases. There are 15 residues in the CDR3. The CDR3 bases are TGCGCCAGCAGCTTGGTGAGCGGTCCTTACAATGAGCAGTTCTTC. It encodes CASSLVSGPYNEQFF.

This clonotype was seen repeatedly, ten times or more. The chain is built from TRBV6-1 and TRBJ2-7; TRBD2 agrees at 13 bases. The CDR3 runs to 14 residues. Looked up from germline, CDR1 is MNHNS and CDR2 is SASEGT. V was clipped by 6 bases and J by 13 bases; unmatched bases: 12. The CDR3 coding sequence is TGTGCCAGCAGATCCGGACTAGCGGGGGTACGACTCTACTTC. Amino acids: CASRSGLAGVRLYF.

The sample holds a few counts of this clonotype. V gene TRBV6-1 combines with J gene TRBJ2-1; 13 nucleotides match TRBD2. The CDR3 has 14 amino acids. After removal of 7 bases from V and 6 bases from J, the junction contained 3 bases not matched to a gene. Germline V gene sequence: CDR1 MNHNS, CDR2 SASEGT. CDR3 sequence reads: CASKLAGGVNEQFF. CDR3 in DNA: TGTGCCAGCAAACTAGCGGGGGGGGTCAATGAGCAGTTCTTC.

This clonotype was counted many times. The chain has TRBV28 and TRBJ1-2; the D gene is possibly TRBD1 (6 bases). The CDR3 covers 14 residues. Looked up from germline, CDR1 is MDHEN and CDR2 is SYDVKM. The germline V and J ends were trimmed by 6 bases and 0 bases, with 11 bases remaining between them. The CDR3 nucleotides are TGTGCCAGCAGGTCAGGGGTGCCTAACTATGGCTACACCTTC. Its translation: CASRSGVPNYGYTF.

This clonotype showed up many times. The chain uses TRBV12-3 or TRBV12-4 and TRBJ2-5; no reliable D call. Trimming shortened V by 6 bases and J by 1 base, and 9 bases separated the two germline ends. This CDR3 is 13 amino acids long. The CDR3 is CASSWTVQETQYF. The CDR3 DNA reads TGTGCCAGCAGCTGGACCGTCCAAGAGACCCAGTACTTC.

Of note for this clonotype: A much larger clonotype is one base distant, so this may be a read error. V is TRBV7-9 and J is TRBJ1-4, with D uncertain. Trimming stripped 1 base from V and 4 bases from J, with 4 bases between. Germline V gene sequence: CDR1 SEHNR, CDR2 FQNEAQ (reference sequence). The CDR3 totals 13 residues. CDR3 nucleotides: TGTGCCAGCAGCTTAGAGATTAATGAAAAACTGTTTTTT. Its translation is CASSLEINEKLFF.

This clonotype was seen many times. This chain joins TRBV12-3 or TRBV12-4 and TRBJ1-2, with 9 positions matching TRBD1. With V trimmed by 5 bases and J by 8 bases, 6 bases remained unmatched. This CDR3 has 13 amino acids. The CDR3 bases are TGTGCCAGCAGTCACCGGGACAGGGAGGGCTACACCTTC. This sequence encodes CASSHRDREGYTF.

A word on this clonotype: This probably arose from a read error, given a far larger clone one base away. The gene calls are TRBV2 and TRBJ2-7; TRBD2 agrees at 9 bases. CDR3 length equals 15 residues. V lost 8 bases and J lost 7; bases outside the gene matches: 15. Per the germline V gene, CDR1 is SNHLY and CDR2 is FYNNEI. The CDR3 DNA is TGTGCCAGCGCTGCTAGCGGGGTTTCCTACAATGAGCAGTACTTC. Protein product: CASAASGVSYNEQYF.

In this sample, this clonotype turned up many times. The chain uses TRBV6-1 and TRBJ2-1; D is possibly TRBD2 (5 bases). Trimming pared 5 bases from V and 5 bases from J, leaving 10 bases between. Germline CDR1 MNHNS, CDR2 SASEGT. CDR3 size: 13 residues. The CDR3 region has the DNA TGTGCCAGCAGTCCGGGATCGGACAATGAGCAGTTCTTC. It translates to CASSPGSDNEQFF.

This clonotype was counted a few times. This sequence joins TRBV11-2 and TRBJ1-2; D unclear. With 1 base removed from V and 0 bases from J, the gap between germline ends came to 6 bases. Germline CDR1 is SGHAT and CDR2 is FQNNGV. There are 14 residues in the CDR3. In DNA form, the CDR3 reads TGTGCCAGCAGCTTAGTCGGTGCTAACTATGGCTACACCTTC. Protein: CASSLVGANYGYTF.